This is a list of T cell receptor beta chains from one sample in a study of Graves' ophthalmopathy and Graves' hyperthyroidism. Each CDR3 protein is one row after TCRdb ran MiXCR on the multiplex PCR reads. Counted here are almost 750,000 distinct CDR3 sequences, about 44% occurring once; the ten biggest clones make up roughly 45%. Sequencing was performed on peripheral blood. The receptors originated from an adult man with Graves' ophthalmopathy. CDR3s include the opening cysteine and the closing phenylalanine or tryptophan. The D gene is left open where the match is weak. For some rows the clone size is stated as once, few or many, or as a class when expanded; others skip it.

>TRBD2|-|TRBJ2-7|TRBV20-1
TGCAGTGCTAGAGAACGAGCGGGGGCCTACGAGCAGTACTTC
CSARERAGAYEQYF
>-|many|TRBJ1-4|TRBV25-1
TGTGCCAGCAGTGAATTACGGGGCGCGGGAGAAAAACTGTTTTTT
CASSELRGAGEKLFF
>TRBD2|-|TRBJ2-5|TRBV2
TGTGCCAGCAGTAGATGGACTAGCGGGGGAAACCCCCAAGAGACCCAGTACTTC
CASSRWTSGGNPQETQYF
>-|-|TRBJ2-7|TRBV2
TGTGCCAGCAGTTACGCCCCGGGAAGCTCCTACGAGCAGTACTTC
CASSYAPGSSYEQYF
>-|-|TRBJ1-4|TRBV5-5
TGTGCCAGCAGCGAGGACGGGGCGATGCGGGAAAAACTGTTTTTT
CASSEDGAMREKLFF
>-|-|TRBJ2-5|TRBV7-9
TGTGCCAGCAGCTTCAGGGACCGAGAGGGTGAGACCCAGTACTTC
CASSFRDREGETQYF
>-|-|TRBJ2-7|TRBV7-2
TGTGCCAGCAGCCAAGTCTCGACAGTCTCCTACGAGCAGTACTTC
CASSQVSTVSYEQYF
>TRBD2|-|TRBJ2-2|TRBV2
TGTGCCAGCAGCGGGGTTAGCGGGCAGTCCACCGGGGAGCTGTTTTTT
CASSGVSGQSTGELFF
>-|many|TRBJ2-7|TRBV2
TGTGCCAGCAGGGGGGGACCCTACGAGCAGTACTTC
CASRGGPYEQYF
>-|-|TRBJ1-2|TRBV29-1
TGCAGCCTTTACAGGGAATATGGCTACACCTTC
CSLYREYGYTF
>-|-|TRBJ1-5|TRBV19
TGTGCCAGTAGTATAGTTGTGGACACGCTCAATCAGCCCCAGCATTTT
CASSIVVDTLNQPQHF
>TRBD1|many|TRBJ2-5|TRBV7-2
TGTGCCAGCAGCGGGGACAGGGCTCGAGAGACCCAGTACTTC
CASSGDRARETQYF
>TRBD1|once|TRBJ1-6|TRBV12-3/TRBV12-4
TGTGCCAGCGCGCTTGGGACAGGGACACCCCTCCACTTT
CASALGTGTPLHF
>-|few|TRBJ1-4|TRBV20-1
TGCAGTGCTAGAGGGACCGAAGCAACTAATGAAAAACTGTTTTTT
CSARGTEATNEKLFF
>-|-|TRBJ2-2|TRBV24-1
TGTGCCACCAGTGATCCCAAAACCGCGGGGAACACCGGGGAGCTGTTTTTT
CATSDPKTAGNTGELFF
>-|-|TRBJ2-1|TRBV12-3/TRBV12-4
TGTGCCAGCAGTTCAGCCCCCCATAGCACCGATGAGCAGTTCTTC
CASSSAPHSTDEQFF
>TRBD1|-|TRBJ1-1|TRBV12-3/TRBV12-4
TGTGCCAGCACCCCGAGGCAGGGGGCGACTGAAGCTTTCTTT
CASTPRQGATEAFF
>-|many|TRBJ1-1|TRBV10-3
TGTGCCATCAGTGAGGTCGGGGGCATGAACACTGAAGCTTTCTTT
CAISEVGGMNTEAFF
>-|-|TRBJ2-6|TRBV7-9
TGTGCCAGCAGCTTATATGTGGGGGCCAACGTCCTGACTTTC
CASSLYVGANVLTF
>-|-|TRBJ1-5|TRBV5-6
TGTGCCAGCAGCTTGGGGCAGGGAAAAAATCAGCCCCAGCATTTT
CASSLGQGKNQPQHF
>-|-|TRBJ2-3|TRBV7-8
TGTGCCAGCAGCTTAGTTGAAATCACAGATACGCAGTATTTT
CASSLVEITDTQYF
>-|many|TRBJ2-2|TRBV2
TGTGCCAGTCGGGTACTTCGAGACGGGGAGCTGTTTTTT
CASRVLRDGELFF
>-|-|TRBJ1-5|TRBV20-1
TGCAGTGCTAAAGTGGGGAGACGCAATCAGCCCCAGCATTTT
CSAKVGRRNQPQHF
>TRBD1|many|TRBJ1-2|TRBV29-1
TGCAGCGTTGAAGTCGTGTCGGACAGGGCTGGCTACACCTTC
CSVEVVSDRAGYTF
>TRBD1|-|TRBJ1-6|TRBV2
TGTGCCAGCACGAGGGACAGGTTTAGCTCACCCCTCCACTTT
CASTRDRFSSPLHF
>-|-|TRBJ1-2|TRBV29-1
TGCAGCGGGGGGGCAGAGGGCTACACCTTC
CSGGAEGYTF
>TRBD1|many|TRBJ2-5|TRBV6-1
TGTGCCAGCACCGAAGGGACAGTTGGATCGGAGACCCAGTACTTC
CASTEGTVGSETQYF
>-|once|TRBJ2-2|TRBV7-2
TGTGCCAGCAGCTTCGGCGGGACTCAGACCGGGGAGCTGTTTTTT
CASSFGGTQTGELFF
>-|-|TRBJ2-2|TRBV25-1
TGTGCCAGCGTTGGCCAGGACACCGGGGAGCTGCTTTTT
CASVGQDTGELLF
>TRBD1|few|TRBJ1-1|TRBV3-1
TGTGCCAGCAGCAGACAGGGGGCGATGACTGAAGCTTTCTTT
CASSRQGAMTEAFF
>-|-|TRBJ1-2|TRBV7-9
TGTGCCAGCAGCTTAGTGGGTAGCACTACTAACTATGGCTACACCTTC
CASSLVGSTTNYGYTF
>-|-|TRBJ2-5|TRBV4-2
TGTGCCAGCAGCCAAGAGGGACAAGTACAAGAGACCCAGTACTTC
CASSQEGQVQETQYF
>-|-|TRBJ1-5|TRBV7-9
TGTGCCAGCAGTTACTCGAGGGGAATGGCCCAGCATTTT
CASSYSRGMAQHF
>TRBD1|once|TRBJ1-5|TRBV7-9
TGTGCCAGCAACGCAGGGGGCGGCCATATGCATTTT
CASNAGGGHMHF
>-|-|TRBJ1-2|TRBV4-3
TGCGCCAGCAGCCAAGAAACAACGGCAGGCACGGCTGGCTACACCTTC
CASSQETTAGTAGYTF
>-|many|TRBJ2-5|TRBV7-7
TGTGCCAGCAGCTTACCCGGGGGAGAGGCCCAGTACTTC
CASSLPGGEAQYF
>TRBD1|few|TRBJ2-5|TRBV29-1
TGCAGCGCCCAGACAGGGTCCGGAGAGACCCAGTACTTC
CSAQTGSGETQYF
>-|once|TRBJ1-2|TRBV5-4
TGTGCCGGCAGCCAGGGATTCTATGGCTACACCTTC
CAGSQGFYGYTF
>TRBD1|-|TRBJ1-5|TRBV24-1
TGTGCCAGCACCCCCCGGCAGGGGGCCGGTCAGCCCCAGCATTTT
CASTPRQGAGQPQHF
>TRBD2|-|TRBJ2-1|TRBV10-3
TGTGCCAGCAGAGGACTAGCGGGACGGGGTGAGCAGTTCTTC
CASRGLAGRGEQFF
>-|many|TRBJ1-2|TRBV19
TGTGCCAGACCTAGGAGGGGATACTATGGCTACACCTTC
CARPRRGYYGYTF
>TRBD2|-|TRBJ2-3|TRBV25-1
TGTGCCAGCAGTGAGGGACTAGCGTCAGTAGCAGATACGCAGTATTTT
CASSEGLASVADTQYF
>-|-|TRBJ1-5|TRBV10-2
TGCGCCAGCGCCAGTGGCAATCAGCCCCAGCATTTT
CASASGNQPQHF
>-|-|TRBJ2-2|TRBV7-9
TGTGCCAGTTCTGGTGGGCGGATGCTCCAGTATAGCACCGGGGAGCTGTTTTTT
CASSGGRMLQYSTGELFF
>TRBD1|-|TRBJ2-5|TRBV5-4
TGTGCCACGGGACCGGGACAGGAGCAAGAGACCCAGTACTTC
CATGPGQEQETQYF
>TRBD1|many|TRBJ1-1|TRBV29-1
TGCAGCGTTGAACCTCAGACAGGGCGAACTGAAGCTTTCTTT
CSVEPQTGRTEAFF